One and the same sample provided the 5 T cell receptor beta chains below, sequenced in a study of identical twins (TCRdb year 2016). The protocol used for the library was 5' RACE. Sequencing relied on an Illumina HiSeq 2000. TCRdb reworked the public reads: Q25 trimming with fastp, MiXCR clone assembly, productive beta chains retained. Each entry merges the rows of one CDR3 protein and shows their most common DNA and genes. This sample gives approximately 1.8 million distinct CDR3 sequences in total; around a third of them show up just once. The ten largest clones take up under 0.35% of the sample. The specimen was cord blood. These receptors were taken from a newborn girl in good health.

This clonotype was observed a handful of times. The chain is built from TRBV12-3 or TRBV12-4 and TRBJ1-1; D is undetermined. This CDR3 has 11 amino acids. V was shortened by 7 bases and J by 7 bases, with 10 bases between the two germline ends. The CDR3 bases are TGTGCCAGCACAAGCGGTTTTGAAGCTTTCTTT. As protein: CASTSGFEAFF.

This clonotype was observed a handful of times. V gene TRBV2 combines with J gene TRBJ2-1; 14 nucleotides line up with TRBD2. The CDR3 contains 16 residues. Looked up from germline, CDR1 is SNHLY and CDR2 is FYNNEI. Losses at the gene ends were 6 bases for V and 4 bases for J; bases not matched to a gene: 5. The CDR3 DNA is TGTGCCAGCAGGGCCGGACTAGCGGGAGGTTACAATGAGCAGTTCTTC. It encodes CASRAGLAGGYNEQFF.

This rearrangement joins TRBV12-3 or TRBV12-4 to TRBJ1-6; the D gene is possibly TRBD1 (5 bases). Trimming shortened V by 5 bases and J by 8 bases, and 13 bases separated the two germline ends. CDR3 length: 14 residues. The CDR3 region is CASSMGPRDSPLHF. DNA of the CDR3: TGTGCCAGCAGTATGGGACCAAGGGATTCACCCCTCCACTTT.

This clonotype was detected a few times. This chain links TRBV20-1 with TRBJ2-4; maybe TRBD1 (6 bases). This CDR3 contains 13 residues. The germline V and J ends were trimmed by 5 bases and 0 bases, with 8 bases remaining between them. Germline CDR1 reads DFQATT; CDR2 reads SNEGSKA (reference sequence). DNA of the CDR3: TGCAGTGCTTTGGGGGCAGCCAAAAACATTCAGTACTTC. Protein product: CSALGAAKNIQYF.

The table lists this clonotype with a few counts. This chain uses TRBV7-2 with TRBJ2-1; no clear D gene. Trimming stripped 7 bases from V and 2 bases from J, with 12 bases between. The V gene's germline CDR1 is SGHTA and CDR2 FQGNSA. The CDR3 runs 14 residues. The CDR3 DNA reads TGTGCCAGCATTAAGGACCCGACCTACAATGAGCAGTTCTTC. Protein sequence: CASIKDPTYNEQFF.